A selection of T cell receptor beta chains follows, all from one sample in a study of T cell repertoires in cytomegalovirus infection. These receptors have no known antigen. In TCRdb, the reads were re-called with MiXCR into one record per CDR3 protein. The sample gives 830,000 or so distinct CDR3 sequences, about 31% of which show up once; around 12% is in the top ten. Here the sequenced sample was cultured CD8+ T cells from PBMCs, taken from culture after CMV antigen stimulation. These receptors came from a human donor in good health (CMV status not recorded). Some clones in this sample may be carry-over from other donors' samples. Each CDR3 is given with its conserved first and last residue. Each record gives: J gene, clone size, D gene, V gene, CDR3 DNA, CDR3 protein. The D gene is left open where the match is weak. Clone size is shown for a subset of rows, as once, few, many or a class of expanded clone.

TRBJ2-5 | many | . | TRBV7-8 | TGTGCCAGCAGCTTAAGGGGGAAAGAGACCCAGTACTTC | CASSLRGKETQYF
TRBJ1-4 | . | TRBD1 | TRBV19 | TGTGCCAGTAGTAAAAGGACAGGGAGGGATGAAAAACTGTTTTTT | CASSKRTGRDEKLFF
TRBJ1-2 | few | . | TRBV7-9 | TGTGCCAGCAGCTTAGAAGCAGGGAAGGTATATGGCTACACCTTC | CASSLEAGKVYGYTF
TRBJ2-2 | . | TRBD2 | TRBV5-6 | TGTGCCAGCAGCTTTCTAGCGGGGGGCCTTACCGGGGAGCTGTTTTTT | CASSFLAGGLTGELFF
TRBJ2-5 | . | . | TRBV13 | TGTGCCAGCAGCTTAGGGACGGGGATAGAGACCCAGTACTTC | CASSLGTGIETQYF
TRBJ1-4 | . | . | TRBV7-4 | TGTGCCAGCAGCTTAGAACCCCAGGGATTTAGTGAAAAACTGTTTTTT | CASSLEPQGFSEKLFF
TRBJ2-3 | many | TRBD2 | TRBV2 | TGTGCCAGCAGTGACCGGCTAGCGGGACCTAGCACAGATACGCAGTATTTT | CASSDRLAGPSTDTQYF
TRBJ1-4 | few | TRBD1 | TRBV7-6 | TGTGCCAGCAGCTCTCGGACAGGGTGGAGTGAAAAACTGTTTTTT | CASSSRTGWSEKLFF
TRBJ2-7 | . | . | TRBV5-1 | TGCGCCAGCAGCGGCGGGGTACACGAGCAGTACTTC | CASSGGVHEQYF
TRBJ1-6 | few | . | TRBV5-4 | TGTGCCAGCAGCCTCGGGCAGTTCAATTCACCCCTCCACTTT | CASSLGQFNSPLHF
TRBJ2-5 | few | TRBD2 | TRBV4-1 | TGCGCCAGCAGCCAAGGTCCAGCGGGGGATATTAAAGAGACCCAGTACTTC | CASSQGPAGDIKETQYF
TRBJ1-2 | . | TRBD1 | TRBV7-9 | TGTGCCAGCAGCCCGCCGGGACAGGGAAACTTGCGCTACACCTTC | CASSPPGQGNLRYTF
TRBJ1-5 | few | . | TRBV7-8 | TGTGCCAGCAGCTTAGGGACAGCACGGTACAATCAGCCCCAGCATTTT | CASSLGTARYNQPQHF
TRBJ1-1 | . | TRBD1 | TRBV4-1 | TGCGCCAGCAGCCGCACGGGACAGGGGGCGTCAACTGAAGCTTTCTTT | CASSRTGQGASTEAFF
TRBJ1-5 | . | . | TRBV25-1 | TGTGCCAGCAGCCCGTCCTGGGGTCAGCCCCAGCATTTT | CASSPSWGQPQHF
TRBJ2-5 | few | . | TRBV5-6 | TGTGCCAGCAGCTTCCCCGCAGAGGGGGAGACCCAGTACTTC | CASSFPAEGETQYF
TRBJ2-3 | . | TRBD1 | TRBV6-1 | TGTGCCAGCATCGTCCCGGGACAGGGAGGATATACGCAGTATTTT | CASIVPGQGGYTQYF
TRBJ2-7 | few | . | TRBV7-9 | TGTGCCAGCAGCCCCGGACAGATAAGGCCCTACGAGCAGTACTTC | CASSPGQIRPYEQYF
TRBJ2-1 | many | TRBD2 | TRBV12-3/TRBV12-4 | TGTGCCAGCAAGGGCGGGCGGGGGATATACAATGAGCAGTTCTTC | CASKGGRGIYNEQFF
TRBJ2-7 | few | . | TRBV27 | TGTGCCAGCAGTCCCTCCAGGGGGGACGAGCAGTACTTC | CASSPSRGDEQYF
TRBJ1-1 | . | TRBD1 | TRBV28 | TGTGCCAGCAGCCGCCAGCCGGGACAGTGGGGGAACACTGAAGCTTTCTTT | CASSRQPGQWGNTEAFF
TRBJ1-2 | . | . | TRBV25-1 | TGTGCCAGCAGTGGGTCCCCACTATTGGGTGGCTACACCTTC | CASSGSPLLGGYTF
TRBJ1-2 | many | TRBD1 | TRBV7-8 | TGTGCCAGCAGCTACGACAGGGGCGCGTATGGCTACACCTTC | CASSYDRGAYGYTF
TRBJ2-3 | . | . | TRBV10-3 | TGTGCCATCAGTGATACGGGGGGCAGCGCAGATACGCAGTATTTT | CAISDTGGSADTQYF
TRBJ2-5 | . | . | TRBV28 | TGTGCCAGCGGCTGGATATCGACAGGCCAAGAGACCCAGTACTTC | CASGWISTGQETQYF
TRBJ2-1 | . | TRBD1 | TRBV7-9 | TGTGCCAGCAGCCACCCGGACAGGGACAATGAGCAGTTCTTC | CASSHPDRDNEQFF
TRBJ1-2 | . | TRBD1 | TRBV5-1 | TGCGCCAGCAGCTTGGATTGGACAGGATCGCCCTATGGCTACACCTTC | CASSLDWTGSPYGYTF
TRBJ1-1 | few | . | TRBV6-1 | TGTGCCAGCTGGATGAACACTGAAGCTTTCTTT | CASWMNTEAFF
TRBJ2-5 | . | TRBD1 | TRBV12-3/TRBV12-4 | TGTGCCAGCAGTTTCAGGGGTAGGGGGCCACAAGAGACCCAGTACTTC | CASSFRGRGPQETQYF
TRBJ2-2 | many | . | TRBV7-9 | TGTGCCAGCAGCTTAGATCCTGCGGACCAAACCGGGGAGCTGTTTTTT | CASSLDPADQTGELFF
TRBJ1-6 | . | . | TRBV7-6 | TGTGCCAGCAGCTTACAGAAGCCAGGGCCCAATTCACCCCTCCACTTT | CASSLQKPGPNSPLHF
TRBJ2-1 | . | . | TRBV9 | TGTGCCAGCAGCGTAGAAGCTGACTACAATGAGCAGTTCTTC | CASSVEADYNEQFF
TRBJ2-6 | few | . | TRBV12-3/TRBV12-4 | TGTGCCAGCAGTTTCCTCGTAGGGGTTAGCTCTGGGGCCAACGTCCTGACTTTC | CASSFLVGVSSGANVLTF